Listed here are 32 T cell receptor beta chains from one sample, sequenced in a study of early T cells in non-severe SARS-CoV-2 infection. In TCRdb, the 5' RACE reads were re-called with MiXCR into one record per CDR3 protein. The profile shows about 59,000 distinct CDR3 sequences, under 15% of them singletons. The sample in question was whole blood, obtained at baseline. The receptor source for this set is an adult who was a healthcare worker with PCR-confirmed SARS-CoV-2 infection or an uninfected control (not recorded which).

The chain uses TRBV6-5 and TRBJ1-1, with 7 bases lining up with TRBD1. Germline trimming cut 4 bases from V and 7 bases from J; bases unmatched to any gene: 6. CDR1 MNHEY and CDR2 SVGAGI come from the germline V gene. CDR3 length equals 13 residues. For the CDR3, the DNA is TGTGCCAGCAGTTTTACCTGGGACAGTGAAGCTTTCTTT. Protein: CASSFTWDSEAFF.

This clonotype was found many times. The chain carries TRBV19 and TRBJ1-5; D perhaps matches TRBD1 (6 bases). CDR3 length: 15 amino acids. Germline CDR1 is LNHDA and CDR2 is SQIVND (reference sequence). V was cut by 2 bases and J by 0 bases, with 8 bases left in between. Here the CDR3 reads CASSIFRGSNQPQHF. DNA of the CDR3: TGTGCCAGTAGTATATTCAGGGGTAGCAATCAGCCCCAGCATTTT.

The rearrangement links TRBV20-1 to TRBJ1-1; the D gene is possibly TRBD1 (5 bases). This CDR3 spans 10 amino acids. Germline values: CDR1 DFQATT, CDR2 SNEGSKA (reference sequence). The V and J ends lost 5 bases and 8 bases respectively, with 9 bases between them. CDR3 in DNA: TGCAGTGCTGGGGCGGTAGAAGCTTTCTTT. Amino acids: CSAGAVEAFF.

This chain joins TRBV7-9 and TRBJ2-4, with 11 positions matching TRBD1. The CDR3 has 13 amino acids. Germline V gene sequence: CDR1 SEHNR, CDR2 FQNEAQ (reference sequence). V was clipped by 7 bases and J by 6 bases; unmatched bases: 2. CDR3 residues: CASNGQGANIQYF. As DNA, the CDR3 is TGTGCCAGCAACGGACAGGGGGCAAACATTCAGTACTTC. Based on the CDR3 plus reference TRBV7-9 and TRBJ2-4, the full variable domain is DTGVSQNPRHKITKRGQNVTFRCDPISEHNRLYWYRQTLGQGPEFLTYFQNEAQLEKSRLLSDRFSAERPKGSFSTLEIQRTEQGDSAMYLCASNGQGANIQYFGAGTRLSVL.

Only a few counts were recorded for this clonotype. At one of its ends the junction is not consistent with the germline gene, which may arise from a read error. The chain couples TRBV5-1 to TRBJ2-2, with a possible D match to TRBD2 (6 bases). The CDR3 extends over 13 amino acids. Per germline, CDR1 SGHRS and CDR2 YFSETQ. CDR3 in amino acids: CASATTDTGGLFF. DNA of the CDR3: TGCGCCAGCGCCACCACCGACACCGGGGGGCTGTTTTTT. Full variable domain (missing parts from reference TRBV5-1 and TRBJ2-2): KAGVTQTPRYLIKTRGQQVTLSCSPISGHRSVSWYQQTPGQGLQFLFEYFSETQRNKGNFPGRFSGRQFSNSRSEMNVSTLELGDSALYLCASATTDTGGLFFGEGSRLTVL.

This clonotype has just a few counts. One end of the junction does not line up with germline, which may come from a read error. The J gene is TRBJ1-5, the V gene TRBV2, with D perhaps matching TRBD1 (6 bases). The CDR3 extends over 14 amino acids. Per the germline V gene, CDR1 is SNHLY and CDR2 is FYNNEI. CDR3 region: CASTPLGGNRPQHF. CDR3 bases: TGTGCCAGCACTCCCCTAGGGGGAAATCGGCCCCAGCATTTT.

The chain combines TRBV5-1 with TRBJ2-1; TRBD2 matches 13 bases. The CDR3 is 15 residues long. The germline V gene has CDR1 SGHRS and CDR2 YFSETQ. V shed 6 bases and J 6 bases; nucleotides not matched to a gene: 6. CDR3 in amino acids: CASKRTSGSRNEQFF. The CDR3 DNA is TGCGCCAGCAAACGGACTAGCGGGAGTCGCAATGAGCAGTTCTTC.

The sample holds a few counts of this clonotype. V gene TRBV19 combines with J gene TRBJ2-3; TRBD1 matches 9 bases. V dropped 4 bases and J dropped 1; count of bases not matched to a gene: 12. CDR1 is LNHDA and CDR2 is SQIVND in the germline V gene (reference sequence). CDR3 length: 18 residues. The CDR3 here is CASSTRQGVRRGTDTQYF. The CDR3 DNA follows: TGTGCCAGTAGTACCCGACAGGGGGTTAGGCGGGGCACAGATACGCAGTATTTT.

This clonotype was recorded many times. The junction and the germline gene differ at one end; a read error may be behind it. The V call is TRBV28, the J call TRBJ1-1, with D possibly being TRBD1 (5 bases). Germline CDR1 MDHEN, CDR2 SYDVKM. The CDR3 extends over 13 amino acids. The chain's CDR3 is CASSLSGLTVAFF. The CDR3 DNA is TGTGCCAGCAGTTTATCGGGACTAACTGTAGCTTTCTTT.

The V call is TRBV28, the J call TRBJ1-1, with D tentatively TRBD1 (5 bases). Between the trimmed V and J ends, which lost 8 bases and 7 bases, there was a span of 14 bases. Per germline, CDR1 MDHEN and CDR2 SYDVKM. The CDR3 runs to 12 residues. The CDR3: CASGTAVLEAFF. The CDR3 region has the DNA TGTGCCAGCGGGACGGCAGTTCTTGAAGCTTTCTTT.

The table lists this clonotype with many counts. The rearrangement joins TRBV9 to TRBJ2-3; 13 bases fit TRBD2. The germline V gene encodes CDR1 SGDLS and CDR2 YYNGEE. V was pared by 4 bases and J by 2 bases, with 4 bases of the junction left unmatched. The CDR3 totals 16 residues. The CDR3 DNA sequence: TGTGCCAGCAGCAAAGGGACTAGCGGGACCACAGATACGCAGTATTTT. This encodes CASSKGTSGTTDTQYF.

V and J are TRBV19 and TRBJ1-2; a possible D gene is TRBD1 (5 bases). Germline CDR1 reads LNHDA; CDR2 reads SQIVND (reference sequence). The CDR3 consists of 19 residues. V gave up 7 bases and J gave up 4 bases, with 31 bases separating them. CDR3 in amino acids: CASTLDGAGARVVTYGYTF. The CDR3 DNA reads as TGTGCCAGTACCCTGGACGGGGCAGGCGCCAGGGTCGTAACCTATGGCTACACCTTC.

This clonotype was counted many times. The chain carries TRBV20-1 and TRBJ1-5, with 7 bases lining up with TRBD1. The junction had 5 bases not matched to a gene; V was cut back by 4 bases and J by 2 bases. Germline loops: CDR1 DFQATT, CDR2 SNEGSKA (reference sequence). The CDR3 sequence is 14 residues long. CDR3 region: CSAIDREGNQPQHF. CDR3 nucleotides: TGCAGTGCTATTGACAGGGAAGGCAATCAGCCCCAGCATTTT.

This clonotype was seen ten or more times. The gene calls are TRBV2 and TRBJ1-5; TRBD1 matches at 10 bases. Germline V gene sequence: CDR1 SNHLY, CDR2 FYNNEI. This CDR3 comprises 15 residues. Trimming at V came to 7 bases and at J to 1 base, leaving 4 bases not matched to a gene. In DNA form, the CDR3 reads TGTGCCAGCACCCGGACAGGGGGAAGCAATCAGCCCCAGCATTTT. This translates into CASTRTGGSNQPQHF. Supplemented by reference TRBV2 and TRBJ1-5, the full variable domain reads EPEVTQTPSHQVTQMGQEVILRCVPISNHLYFYWYRQILGQKVEFLVSFYNNEISEKSEIFDDQFSVERPDGSNFTLKIRSTKLEDSAMYFCASTRTGGSNQPQHFGDGTRLSIL.

The chain has TRBV7-3 and TRBJ1-1, with D perhaps matching TRBD1 (6 bases). Looked up from germline, CDR1 is SGHTA and CDR2 is FQGTGA. The V end was cut by 6 bases, the J end by 4 bases, with 12 bases between. The CDR3 is 13 residues long. CDR3 region: CASSQGGSTEAFF. The CDR3 nucleotides read TGTGCCAGCAGTCAAGGGGGAAGCACTGAAGCTTTCTTT.

This sequence joins TRBV7-2 and TRBJ1-6; no definite D call. Between the trimmed V and J ends, which lost 1 base and 0 bases, there was a span of 7 bases. The CDR3 totals 16 residues. The V gene's germline CDR1 is SGHTA and CDR2 FQGNSA. The chain's CDR3 is CASSLVGSSYNSPLHF. For the CDR3, the DNA is TGTGCCAGCAGCTTAGTAGGCAGCTCCTATAATTCACCCCTCCACTTT.

This chain uses TRBV3-1 with TRBJ1-3, with D unclear. The V gene lost 4 bases and the J gene lost 0 bases, with 16 bases spanning the gap. CDR3 length: 17 residues. Germline assignment: CDR1 LGHDT and CDR2 YNNKEL (reference sequence). The CDR3 protein is CASSLRGRSGSGNTIYF. The CDR3 DNA reads TGTGCCAGCAGCCTTCGGGGAAGGTCCGGCTCTGGAAACACCATATATTTT. The full variable domain, its missing parts supplied by reference TRBV3-1 and TRBJ1-3, is DTAVSQTPKYLVTQMGNDKSIKCEQNLGHDTMYWYKQDSKKFLKIMFSYNNKELIINETVPNRFSPKSPDKAHLNLHINSLELGDSAVYFCASSLRGRSGSGNTIYFGEGSWLTVV.

This clonotype was detected only a few times. The J gene is TRBJ1-4, the V gene TRBV6-1; 8 bases are a match to TRBD1. The CDR3 is 14 amino acids. The junction had 2 bases not matched to a gene; V was cut back by 1 base and J by 7 bases. Germline CDR1 MNHNS, CDR2 SASEGT. The CDR3 loop reads CASSEGQGFEKLFF. The CDR3 DNA sequence: TGTGCCAGCAGTGAAGGACAGGGGTTTGAAAAACTGTTTTTT.

This clonotype appeared a few times. The chain links TRBV11-2 to TRBJ2-3, with a tentative D call TRBD1 (5 bases). Germline CDR1 SGHAT, CDR2 FQNNGV. The CDR3 length is 15 residues. V lost 4 bases, J lost 2 bases, and 13 bases lay in between. In DNA, the CDR3 is TGTGCCAGCAGCTCCCGGACACAGGACACAGATACGCAGTATTTT. Residues: CASSSRTQDTDTQYF.

This clonotype was detected only a few times. The genes are TRBV7-2 and TRBJ2-7, with D hard to call. CDR3 length: 15 amino acids. Germline lookup yields CDR1 SGHTA and CDR2 FQGNSA. V lost 1 base and J lost 3, with 13 bases in between. DNA of the CDR3: TGTGCCAGCAGCTTAGGGACCGATACGATCTACGAGCAGTACTTC. Residues: CASSLGTDTIYEQYF. Supplemented by reference TRBV7-2 and TRBJ2-7, the full variable domain reads GAGVSQSPSNKVTEKGKDVELRCDPISGHTALYWYRQSLGQGLEFLIYFQGNSAPDKSGLPSDRFSAERTGGSVSTLTIQRTQQEDSAVYLCASSLGTDTIYEQYFGPGTRLTVT.

In its sample, this clonotype was seen many times. The chain is built from TRBV3-1 and TRBJ2-7; 9 bases align to TRBD1. Germline CDR1 is LGHDT and CDR2 is YNNKEL (reference sequence). This CDR3 is built from 16 residues. V lost 3 bases and J lost 4; bases outside the gene matches: 10. The CDR3 here is CASSHPTGGYRYEQYF. The CDR3 nucleotides are TGTGCCAGCAGCCATCCGACAGGGGGTTATCGGTACGAGCAGTACTTC.

This clonotype was seen repeatedly, ten times or more. This chain connects TRBV7-6 to TRBJ2-7, with TRBD2 matching over 9 bases. The CDR3 loop spans 15 amino acids. CDR1 SGHVS and CDR2 FNYEAQ come from the germline V gene. J gave up 6 bases and V 5 bases, and 11 bases lay outside the gene matches. The CDR3 DNA is TGTGCCAGCAGCCCCCGCGGGGGGGCGGCTGTCGAGCAGTACTTC. Encoded protein: CASSPRGGAAVEQYF.

The chain combines TRBV6-5 with TRBJ2-7, with D perhaps matching TRBD2 (5 bases). The germline V gene has CDR1 MNHEY and CDR2 SVGAGI. Trimming removed 0 bases from V and 3 bases from J, with 15 bases in between. The CDR3 length is 16 residues. CDR3 loop: CASSYSKSRGYYEQYF. DNA of the CDR3: TGTGCCAGCAGTTACTCGAAGTCACGCGGGTACTACGAGCAGTACTTC.

This clonotype was found many times. This chain connects TRBV7-9 to TRBJ2-7, with D unclear. V shed 5 bases and J shed 3 bases, with 14 bases lying between them. Germline loops: CDR1 SEHNR, CDR2 FQNEAQ (reference sequence). The CDR3 has 14 residues. CDR3 protein: CASSVSVHSYEQYF. The CDR3, as DNA: TGTGCCAGCAGCGTAAGTGTACACAGCTACGAGCAGTACTTC. Combining the CDR3 with reference TRBV7-9 and TRBJ2-7 gives the whole variable domain DTGVSQNPRHKITKRGQNVTFRCDPISEHNRLYWYRQTLGQGPEFLTYFQNEAQLEKSRLLSDRFSAERPKGSFSTLEIQRTEQGDSAMYLCASSVSVHSYEQYFGPGTRLTVT.

This sequence joins TRBV7-3 and TRBJ2-1, with D perhaps matching TRBD1 (5 bases). CDR1 and CDR2 from the germline V gene are SGHTA and FQGTGA. V was shortened by 1 base and J by 3 bases, with 10 bases between the two germline ends. This CDR3 comprises 15 residues. CDR3 sequence reads: CASSLIGQGYNEQFF. DNA of the CDR3: TGTGCCAGCAGCTTAATCGGGCAGGGCTACAATGAGCAGTTCTTC.

This clonotype came up a few times. V usage is TRBV12-3 or TRBV12-4 and J usage is TRBJ1-5, with D possibly matching TRBD1 (6 bases). The CDR3 is 14 amino acids. The germline V and J ends were trimmed by 3 bases and 6 bases, with 12 bases remaining between them. CDR3 amino acids: CASSLAGAGQPQHF. As DNA, the CDR3 is TGTGCCAGCAGTTTGGCGGGGGCCGGTCAGCCCCAGCATTTT.

The chain is built from TRBV7-6 and TRBJ2-7, with D perhaps TRBD2 (6 bases). CDR3 length equals 15 residues. In germline, CDR1 is SGHVS, CDR2 FNYEAQ. V gave up 3 bases and J gave up 0 bases, with 12 bases separating them. In DNA form, the CDR3 reads TGTGCCAGCAGCTTGGCGGGGTCGAACTCCTACGAGCAGTACTTC. It yields the protein CASSLAGSNSYEQYF.

This clonotype was found once. The chain employs TRBV2 and TRBJ2-7, with 7 positions matching TRBD2. The CDR3 spans 17 residues. V gave up 6 bases and J gave up 0 bases; unmatched junction bases: 14. Germline-derived CDR1 and CDR2 are SNHLY and FYNNEI. CDR3 loop: CASSEEPGTTLSYEQYF. The CDR3 coding sequence is TGTGCCAGCAGCGAGGAACCGGGGACTACCCTCTCCTACGAGCAGTACTTC.

The V gene is TRBV11-2, the J gene TRBJ1-1; 8 bases agree with TRBD1. The V gene's germline CDR1 is SGHAT and CDR2 FQNNGV. Trimming at V came to 5 bases and at J to 3 bases, leaving 11 bases not matched to a gene. This CDR3 has 16 amino acids. For the CDR3, the DNA is TGTGCCAGCAGCCCAAGGACAGGGAGGGCTGACACTGAAGCTTTCTTT. Residues: CASSPRTGRADTEAFF.

This clonotype was counted between two and nine times. The rearrangement links TRBV28 to TRBJ1-1; D is possibly TRBD1 (6 bases). Trimming pared 5 bases from V and 1 base from J, leaving 14 bases between. The CDR3 runs 15 residues. Germline CDR1 and CDR2: MDHEN and SYDVKM. The CDR3 is CASSASRGANTEAFF. CDR3 sequence (DNA): TGTGCCAGCAGTGCTTCCCGGGGGGCGAACACTGAAGCTTTCTTT.

The rearrangement joins TRBV11-3 to TRBJ2-1; maybe TRBD2 (6 bases). V shed 5 bases and J shed 3 bases, with 14 bases lying between them. Germline V gene lookup returns CDR1 SGHNT and CDR2 YENEEA. The CDR3 covers 15 residues. Here the CDR3 DNA reads TGTGCCAGCAGCCGTCCGGGAGCCATCTACAATGAGCAGTTCTTC. Protein product: CASSRPGAIYNEQFF.

This clonotype was counted only a few times. The chain has TRBV6-4 and TRBJ2-7; 7 bases align to TRBD1. V lost 5 bases, J lost 1 base, and 5 bases stayed unmatched. The CDR3 contains 14 residues. Germline loops: CDR1 MRHNA, CDR2 SNTAGT. The CDR3 here is CASSSTGDSYEQYF. CDR3 nucleotide sequence: TGTGCCAGCAGTAGCACAGGGGATTCCTACGAGCAGTACTTC.